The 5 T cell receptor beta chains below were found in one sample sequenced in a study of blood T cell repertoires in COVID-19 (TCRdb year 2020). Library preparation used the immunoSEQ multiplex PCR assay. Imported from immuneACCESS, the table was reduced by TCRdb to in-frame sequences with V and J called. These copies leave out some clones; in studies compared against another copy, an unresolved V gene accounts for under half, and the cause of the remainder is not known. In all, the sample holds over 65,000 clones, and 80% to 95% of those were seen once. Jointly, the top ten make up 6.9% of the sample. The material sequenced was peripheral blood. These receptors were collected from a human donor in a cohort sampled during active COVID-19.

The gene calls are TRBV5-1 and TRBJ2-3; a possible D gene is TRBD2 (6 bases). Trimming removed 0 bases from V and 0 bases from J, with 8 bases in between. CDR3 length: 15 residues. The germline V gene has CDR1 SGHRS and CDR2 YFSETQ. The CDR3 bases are TGCGCCAGCAGCTTGGAGCGGGTTAGCACAGATACGCAGTATTTT. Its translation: CASSLERVSTDTQYF.

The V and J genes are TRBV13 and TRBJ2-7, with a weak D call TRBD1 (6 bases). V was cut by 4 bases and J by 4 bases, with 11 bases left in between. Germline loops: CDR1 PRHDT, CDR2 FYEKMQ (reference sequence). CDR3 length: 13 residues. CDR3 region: CASSSTQGYEQYF. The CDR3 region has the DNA TGTGCCAGCAGCTCTACCCAGGGGTACGAGCAGTACTTC.

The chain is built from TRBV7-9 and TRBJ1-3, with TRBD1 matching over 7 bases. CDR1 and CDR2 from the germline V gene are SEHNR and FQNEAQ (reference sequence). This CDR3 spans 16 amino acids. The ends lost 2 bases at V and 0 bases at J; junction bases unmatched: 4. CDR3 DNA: TGTGCCAGCAGCTTACAGGGGGGTTTCTCTGGAAACACCATATATTTT. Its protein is CASSLQGGFSGNTIYF.

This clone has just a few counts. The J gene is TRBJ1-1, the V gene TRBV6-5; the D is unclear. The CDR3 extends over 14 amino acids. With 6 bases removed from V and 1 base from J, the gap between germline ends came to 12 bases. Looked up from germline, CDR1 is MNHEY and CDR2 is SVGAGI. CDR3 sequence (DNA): TGTGCCAGCAGGGAGACCCTCGGGAACACTGAAGCTTTCTTT. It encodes CASRETLGNTEAFF.

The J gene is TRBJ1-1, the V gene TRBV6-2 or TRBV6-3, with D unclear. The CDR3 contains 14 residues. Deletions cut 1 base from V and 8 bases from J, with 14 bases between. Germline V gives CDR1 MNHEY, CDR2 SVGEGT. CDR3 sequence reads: CASSYFRSSGEAFF. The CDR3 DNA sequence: TGTGCCAGCAGTTACTTTCGTTCCTCAGGAGAAGCTTTCTTT.